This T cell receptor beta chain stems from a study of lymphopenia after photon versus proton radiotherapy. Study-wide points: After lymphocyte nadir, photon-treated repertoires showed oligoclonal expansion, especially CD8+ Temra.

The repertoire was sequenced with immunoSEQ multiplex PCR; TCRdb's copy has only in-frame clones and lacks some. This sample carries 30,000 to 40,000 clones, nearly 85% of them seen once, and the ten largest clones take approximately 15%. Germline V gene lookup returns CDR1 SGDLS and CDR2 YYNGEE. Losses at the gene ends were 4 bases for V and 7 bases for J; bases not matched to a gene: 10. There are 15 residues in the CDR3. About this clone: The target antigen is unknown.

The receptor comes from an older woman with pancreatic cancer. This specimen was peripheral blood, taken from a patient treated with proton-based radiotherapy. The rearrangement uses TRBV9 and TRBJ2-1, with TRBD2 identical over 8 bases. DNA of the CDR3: TGTGCCAGCAGCTCCAGCGGGACTAGTATGAATGAGCAGTTCTTC. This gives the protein CASSSSGTSMNEQFF.